The 15 T cell receptor beta chains listed next were all sequenced from one sample in a study of CD8 T cells in Susac syndrome. A quantity of about 0.5 to 1 ug RNA underwent reverse transcription using random hexamers. TCRdb analysed the immunoSEQ multiplex PCR reads with MiXCR anew, one entry per CDR3 protein. This sample has more than 100,000 distinct CDR3 sequences; around 94% occur once, and the top ten carry around 0.27%. Input material: CD8+ T cells from PBMCs. The source of these receptors is a human donor with Susac syndrome.

This CDR3 is CASSLAPGTNNEQFF. CDR3 bases: TGTGCCAGCAGTTTAGCGCCAGGGACTAACAATGAGCAGTTCTTC. The V call is TRBV12-3 or TRBV12-4, the J call TRBJ2-1; 7 bases align to TRBD2. This CDR3 is built from 15 residues. V trimming: 0 bases; J trimming: 5 bases; junction bases outside the gene matches: 4.

V gene TRBV28 combines with J gene TRBJ2-1, with TRBD2 identical over 7 bases. V lost 6 bases to trimming and J lost 10 bases; unmatched junction nucleotides: 6. CDR3 size: 12 residues. Germline CDR1 reads MDHEN; CDR2 reads SYDVKM. The CDR3 loop is CASSSSSGEQFF. CDR3 nucleotide sequence: TGTGCCAGCAGCTCCTCTAGCGGCGAGCAGTTCTTC.

The rearrangement uses TRBV7-8 and TRBJ1-4; D is uncertain. This CDR3 has 14 residues. CDR1 SGHVS and CDR2 FQNEAQ come from the germline V gene. V was cut by 1 base and J by 10 bases, with 13 bases left in between. CDR3 residues: CASSLGKSSRKLFF. CDR3 bases: TGTGCCAGCAGCTTAGGAAAAAGTAGCCGAAAACTGTTTTTT.

The chain is built from TRBV20-1 and TRBJ1-1; tentative D call: TRBD1 (5 bases). The V gene's germline CDR1 is DFQATT and CDR2 SNEGSKA (reference sequence). V lost 6 bases and J 7 bases, leaving 12 bases between the germline ends. CDR3 length equals 11 residues. The CDR3 nucleotides are TGCAGTGCACATCCAGGGTTTGAAGCTTTCTTT. This codes for CSAHPGFEAFF.

The rearrangement links TRBV29-1 to TRBJ2-5; TRBD1 aligns across 7 bases. V lost 7 bases, J lost 5 bases, and 10 bases stayed unmatched. The CDR3 sequence is 13 residues long. Germline CDR1 reads SQVTM; CDR2 reads ANQGSEA. The CDR3 DNA sequence: TGCAGCGCTTGGACAGGAGCAGGGGAGACCCAGTACTTC. Translation gives CSAWTGAGETQYF.

The chain links TRBV20-1 to TRBJ2-2, with D uncertain. Germline V lookup: CDR1 DFQATT, CDR2 SNEGSKA (reference sequence). The CDR3 has 12 residues. The V end was cut by 6 bases, the J end by 4 bases, with 9 bases between. In DNA form, the CDR3 reads TGCAGTGCGCGAGCGTTCACCGGGGAGCTGTTTTTT. It yields the protein CSARAFTGELFF.

V and J are TRBV9 and TRBJ2-7, with D unclear. The V gene lost 0 bases and the J gene lost 3 bases, with 13 bases spanning the gap. The CDR3 runs 15 residues. Per the germline V gene, CDR1 is SGDLS and CDR2 is YYNGEE. The chain's CDR3 is CASSVGSLRSYEQYF. Here the CDR3 DNA reads TGTGCCAGCAGCGTAGGGTCCCTGAGGAGCTACGAGCAGTACTTC.

V usage is TRBV15 and J usage is TRBJ2-1; the D call may be TRBD1 or TRBD2 (5 bases each). Germline lookup yields CDR1 LNHNV and CDR2 YYDKDF (reference sequence). The CDR3 runs to 14 residues. With 5 bases removed from V and 7 bases from J, the gap between germline ends came to 15 bases. The CDR3 here is CATSEGSSWNEQFF. The DNA of the CDR3 is TGTGCCACCAGCGAGGGGAGTAGCTGGAATGAGCAGTTCTTC.

Here the CDR3 reads CASSPTTEANYGYTF. CDR3 coding DNA: TGCGCCAGCAGCCCCACGACGGAGGCTAACTATGGCTACACCTTC. The rearrangement uses TRBV4-1 and TRBJ1-2; no definite D call. Trimming shortened V by 4 bases and J by 0 bases, and 12 bases separated the two germline ends. The CDR3 has 15 residues. Per germline, CDR1 MGHRA and CDR2 YSYEKL.

This chain uses TRBV15 with TRBJ2-5; 7 nucleotides match TRBD2. CDR1 is LNHNV, CDR2 YYDKDF, per germline (reference sequence). J gave up 3 bases and V 1 base, and 5 bases lay outside the gene matches. The CDR3 runs 15 residues. The CDR3 reads CATSRVWEGKETQYF. CDR3 nucleotides: TGTGCCACCAGCAGAGTATGGGAGGGGAAAGAGACCCAGTACTTC.

The chain carries TRBV4-1 and TRBJ2-2; D may correspond to TRBD1 or TRBD2 (5 bases each). The CDR3 is made up of 15 amino acids. Trimming cost V 1 base and J 3 bases, with 9 bases left between them. Per the germline V gene, CDR1 is MGHRA and CDR2 is YSYEKL. In nucleotides, the CDR3 is TGCGCCAGCAGCCAAGGTGGGGGATACACCGGGGAGCTGTTTTTT. It is translated as CASSQGGGYTGELFF.

The chain carries TRBV9 and TRBJ2-4, with 8 bases that match TRBD2. J gave up 7 bases and V 3 bases, and 9 bases lay outside the gene matches. The germline gives CDR1 SGDLS, CDR2 YYNGEE. This CDR3 region has 15 residues. The CDR3 DNA is TGTGCCAGCAGCGCGGCGGGGGGTCAGTTGAACATTCAGTACTTC. Translating gives CASSAAGGQLNIQYF.

V and J are TRBV6-2 or TRBV6-3 and TRBJ1-5, with TRBD1 identical over 12 bases. The J segment lost 4 bases and the V segment lost 6 bases, leaving 13 bases of the junction unmatched. This CDR3 has 18 residues. The germline V gene encodes CDR1 MNHEY and CDR2 SVGEGT. As DNA, the CDR3 is TGTGCCAGCAGCCGCCGGGACAGGGGGCTTCCATCTAATCAGCCCCAGCATTTT. Translated: CASSRRDRGLPSNQPQHF.

The CDR3: CASSIGQGAGEQYF. CDR3 sequence (DNA): TGTGCCAGCAGCATCGGACAGGGGGCGGGGGAGCAGTACTTC. The chain has TRBV13 and TRBJ2-7; TRBD1 matches at 11 bases. The CDR3 spans 14 residues. The V gene end was trimmed by 5 bases and the J gene end by 7 bases; junction bases not matched to a gene: 7. Germline loops: CDR1 PRHDT, CDR2 FYEKMQ (reference sequence). Using reference TRBV13 and TRBJ2-7 for the parts outside the CDR3, the full variable domain is AAGVIQSPRHLIKEKRETATLKCYPIPRHDTVYWYQQGPGQDPQFLISFYEKMQSDKGSIPDRFSAQQFSDYHSELNMSSLELGDSALYFCASSIGQGAGEQYFGPGTRLTVT.

This chain connects TRBV18 to TRBJ1-5; D possibly corresponds to TRBD1 (6 bases). CDR1 and CDR2 from the germline V gene are KGHSH and LQKENI. With 6 bases removed from V and 2 bases from J, the gap between germline ends came to 17 bases. There are 16 residues in the CDR3. Here the CDR3 DNA reads TGTGCCAGCTCGCCCGGGGGCAGGGGAGGCAATCAGCCCCAGCATTTT. Residues: CASSPGGRGGNQPQHF.